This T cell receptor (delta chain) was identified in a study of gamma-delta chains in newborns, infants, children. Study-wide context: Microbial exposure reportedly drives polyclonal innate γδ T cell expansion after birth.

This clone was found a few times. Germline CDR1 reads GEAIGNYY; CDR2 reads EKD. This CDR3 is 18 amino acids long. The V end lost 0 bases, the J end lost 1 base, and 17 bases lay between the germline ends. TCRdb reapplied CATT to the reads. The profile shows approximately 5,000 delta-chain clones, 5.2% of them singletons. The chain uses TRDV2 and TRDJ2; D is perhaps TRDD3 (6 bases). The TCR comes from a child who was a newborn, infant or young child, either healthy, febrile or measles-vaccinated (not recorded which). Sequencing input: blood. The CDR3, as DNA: TGTGCCTGTGACACCGTTCCTGGGGCCCCCGGTTTGACAGCACAACTCTTCTTT. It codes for CACDTVPGAPGLTAQLFF.